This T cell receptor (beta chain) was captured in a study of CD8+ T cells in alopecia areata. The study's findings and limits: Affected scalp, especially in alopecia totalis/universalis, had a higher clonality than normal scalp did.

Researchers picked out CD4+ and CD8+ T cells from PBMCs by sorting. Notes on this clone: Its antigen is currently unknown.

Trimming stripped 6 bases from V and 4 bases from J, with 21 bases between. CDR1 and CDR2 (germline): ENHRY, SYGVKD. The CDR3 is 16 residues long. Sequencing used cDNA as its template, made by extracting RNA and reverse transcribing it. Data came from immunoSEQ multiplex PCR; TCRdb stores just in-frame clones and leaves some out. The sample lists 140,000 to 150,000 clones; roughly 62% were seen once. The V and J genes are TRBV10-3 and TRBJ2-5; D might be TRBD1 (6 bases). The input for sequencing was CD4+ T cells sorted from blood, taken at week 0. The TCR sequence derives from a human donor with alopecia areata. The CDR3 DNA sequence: TGTGCCATCAGCCAGGGGATTCAGGGGACGGGAGAGACCCAGTACTTC. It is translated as CAISQGIQGTGETQYF.